This T cell receptor (beta chain) is from a study of PD-1 blockade in classical Hodgkin lymphoma. In germline, CDR1 is SGHRS, CDR2 YFSETQ. The CDR3 is 15 amino acids. V was trimmed by 4 bases and J by 5 bases, leaving 19 bases between them. Every patient was affected by relapse after autologous stem cell transplantation, while exposure to brentuximab vedotin was not uniform. General observations from the study: Still unresolved is the cause of the repertoire differences, which may be disease activity or prior therapy.

This clone came up once. Its specificity is not known. Here immunoSEQ multiplex PCR was the method, and the copy in TCRdb shows in-frame clones only, minus some. The sample holds around 60,000 clones, approximately 90% seen once. V gene TRBV5-1 combines with J gene TRBJ2-7; no clear D gene. This TCR was sampled from a human donor with classical Hodgkin lymphoma. The material sequenced was peripheral blood mononuclear cells (PBMCs), taken before the second cycle of nivolumab. The CDR3 spells CASSPPGISSNEQYF. CDR3 DNA sequence: TGCGCCAGCAGCCCGCCGGGCATTTCGAGCAACGAGCAGTACTTC.